This entry lists 16 T cell receptor beta chains sequenced from one sample in a study of T cell repertoires in cytomegalovirus infection (dated by TCRdb to the late 2010s). The sequencer listed for this sample is Illumina HiSeq 1500. The public reads were reanalyzed by TCRdb: fastp trimming at Q25, MiXCR alignment, in-frame beta chains only. Records with the same CDR3 protein are collapsed into one entry carrying the most frequent genes and DNA. The sample table lists just under 550,000 distinct CDR3 sequences, about a quarter of them with a count of one. The top ten clones comprise 13% of the sample. Sequenced material: PBMCs. The receptors shown here come from a human donor in good health (CMV status not recorded). Some clones in this sample may be carry-over from other donors' samples.

This clonotype was seen a handful of times. The chain joins TRBV10-3 to TRBJ2-1; D remains ambiguous. V was trimmed by 4 bases and J by 10 bases, leaving 8 bases between them. The CDR3 is made up of 11 amino acids. Per the germline V gene, CDR1 is ENHRY and CDR2 is SYGVKD. For the CDR3, the DNA is TGTGCCATCAGTGTCGGACCGGAGCAGTTCTTC. Translated: CAISVGPEQFF.

This chain links TRBV7-9 with TRBJ2-3; D is possibly TRBD1 (6 bases). V was pared by 5 bases and J by 0 bases, with 12 bases between. CDR3 length: 15 amino acids. Germline values: CDR1 SEHNR, CDR2 FQNEAQ (reference sequence). In nucleotides, the CDR3 is TGTGCCAGCAGCGCCCGACAGGATAGCACAGATACGCAGTATTTT. Translation gives CASSARQDSTDTQYF.

This clonotype was seen more than once but under ten times. The chain is built from TRBV6-5 and TRBJ1-2; 8 nucleotides match TRBD1. J gave up 8 bases and V 4 bases, and 6 bases lay outside the gene matches. CDR1 is MNHEY and CDR2 is SVGAGI in the germline V gene. The CDR3 covers 13 residues. The CDR3 region is CASSSGRGLGYTF. The DNA for the CDR3 is TGTGCCAGCAGTTCAGGCAGGGGGCTCGGCTACACCTTC.

The chain has TRBV7-9 and TRBJ2-1, with D perhaps matching TRBD1 or TRBD2 (7 bases each). Trimming shortened V by 2 bases and J by 0 bases, and 14 bases separated the two germline ends. This CDR3 is built from 17 residues. Germline loops: CDR1 SEHNR, CDR2 FQNEAQ (reference sequence). The CDR3 DNA follows: TGTGCCAGCAGCTTATCGTCCAGGGGGGGCTCCTACAATGAGCAGTTCTTC. Translated, it gives CASSLSSRGGSYNEQFF.

This clonotype appeared a few times. The genes are TRBV7-8 and TRBJ2-2, with 12 nucleotides matching TRBD2. V dropped 5 bases and J dropped 6; count of bases not matched to a gene: 10. CDR3 length equals 17 residues. The germline gives CDR1 SGHVS, CDR2 FQNEAQ. This CDR3 reads CASSVRLAGDLSGELFF. Here the CDR3 DNA reads TGTGCCAGCAGCGTCCGACTAGCGGGAGACTTGTCCGGGGAGCTGTTTTTT.

Ten or more counts support this clonotype. The chain joins TRBV7-2 to TRBJ2-1, with TRBD1 matching 9 bases. Unmatched junction bases numbered 13, after V lost 5 bases and J lost 8 bases. The CDR3 consists of 16 residues. Germline CDR1 and CDR2: SGHTA and FQGNSA. The CDR3, as DNA: TGTGCCAGCAGCCGATACCGGGACAGGGAATCGGATGAGCAGTTCTTC. Its protein product is CASSRYRDRESDEQFF. Based on the CDR3 plus reference TRBV7-2 and TRBJ2-1, the full variable domain is GAGVSQSPSNKVTEKGKDVELRCDPISGHTALYWYRQSLGQGLEFLIYFQGNSAPDKSGLPSDRFSAERTGGSVSTLTIQRTQQEDSAVYLCASSRYRDRESDEQFFGPGTRLTVL.

V and J are TRBV7-9 and TRBJ1-1; tentative D call: TRBD1 (6 bases). There are 20 residues in the CDR3. Germline-derived CDR1 and CDR2 are SEHNR and FQNEAQ (reference sequence). Deletions cut 5 bases from V and 0 bases from J, with 28 bases between. CDR3 DNA sequence: TGTGCCAGCAGCCATAGCCGAGATCGGTACAGGGCATTAGTGAACACTGAAGCTTTCTTT. Protein sequence: CASSHSRDRYRALVNTEAFF. The full variable domain, with the rest looked up from reference TRBV7-9 and TRBJ1-1, is DTGVSQNPRHKITKRGQNVTFRCDPISEHNRLYWYRQTLGQGPEFLTYFQNEAQLEKSRLLSDRFSAERPKGSFSTLEIQRTEQGDSAMYLCASSHSRDRYRALVNTEAFFGQGTRLTVV.

This chain joins TRBV12-3 or TRBV12-4 and TRBJ1-5, with a possible D match to TRBD1 (5 bases). This CDR3 has 16 amino acids. V was trimmed by 1 base and J by 5 bases, leaving 15 bases between them. CDR3 DNA: TGTGCCAGCAGTTTAGGGGGGGGTCAGAGTCATCAGCCCCAGCATTTT. Protein: CASSLGGGQSHQPQHF.

In its sample, this clonotype was seen once. In nucleotides, the CDR3 is TGTGCCAGCAGCTTCTGGGGGGAGGGCACAGATACGCAGTATTTT. It translates to CASSFWGEGTDTQYF. The chain links TRBV5-6 to TRBJ2-3, with D perhaps TRBD2 (6 bases). Germline V gene lookup returns CDR1 SGHDT and CDR2 YYEEEE. The CDR3 covers 15 residues. V was pared by 2 bases and J by 1 base, with 11 bases between.

J is TRBJ1-3 and V is TRBV11-2; D unclear. V was pared by 3 bases and J by 3 bases, with 9 bases between. The CDR3 covers 14 residues. Germline V gene data show CDR1 as SGHAT and CDR2 as FQNNGV. In DNA, the CDR3 is TGTGCCAGCAGCTTGGTGGAAGTTGGAAACACCATATATTTT. It codes for CASSLVEVGNTIYF.

This clonotype was seen a handful of times. The rearrangement uses TRBV20-1 and TRBJ2-2, with TRBD2 as a possible D gene (5 bases). The CDR3 runs 15 residues. Germline loops: CDR1 DFQATT, CDR2 SNEGSKA (reference sequence). Deletions cut 3 bases from V and 0 bases from J, with 11 bases between. CDR3 nucleotides: TGCAGTGCTAGCCAAAGCGGAGCGAACACCGGGGAGCTGTTTTTT. Protein: CSASQSGANTGELFF.

The rearrangement uses TRBV7-3 and TRBJ2-2; no definite D call. V lost 10 bases and J 5 bases, leaving 11 bases between the germline ends. The CDR3 sequence is 12 residues long. Germline CDR1 reads SGHTA; CDR2 reads FQGTGA. The CDR3 region has the DNA TGTGCCATCCAGGCTGATACCGGGGAGCTGTTTTTT. This codes for CAIQADTGELFF.

This chain joins TRBV5-4 and TRBJ2-3; possible D gene TRBD1, 5 bases. V was shortened by 0 bases and J by 1 base, with 12 bases between the two germline ends. The CDR3 length is 16 residues. Germline CDR1 SGHNT, CDR2 YYREEE (reference sequence). CDR3 nucleotides: TGTGCCAGCAGCTTGGATCACAGGAGACGCACAGATACGCAGTATTTT. Amino acid sequence: CASSLDHRRRTDTQYF.

This clonotype came up a few times. The genes are TRBV19 and TRBJ2-5, with TRBD2 matching over 9 bases. There are 16 residues in the CDR3. The ends lost 4 bases at V and 1 base at J; junction bases unmatched: 7. Germline V CDR1 and CDR2: LNHDA, SQIVND (reference sequence). The CDR3 sequence is CASSTNIAGAQETQYF. Written as DNA, the CDR3 is TGTGCCAGTAGTACAAATATAGCGGGAGCCCAAGAGACCCAGTACTTC.

The J gene is TRBJ1-1, the V gene TRBV12-3 or TRBV12-4; no firm D call. CDR3 length: 14 amino acids. The V end was cut by 2 bases, the J end by 3 bases, with 10 bases between. The CDR3 protein is CASSLTQLDTEAFF. CDR3 nucleotide sequence: TGTGCCAGCAGTTTAACGCAATTGGACACTGAAGCTTTCTTT.

This chain uses TRBV24-1 with TRBJ1-2, with D perhaps TRBD1 (5 bases). In germline, CDR1 is KGHDR, CDR2 SFDVKD. The CDR3 is 14 residues long. The V end was cut by 4 bases, the J end by 4 bases, with 12 bases between. Here the CDR3 reads CATSDRDGSYGYTF. In DNA form, the CDR3 reads TGTGCCACCAGTGACAGGGACGGTTCCTATGGCTACACCTTC.